Shown below are 26 T cell receptor beta chains from a single sample sequenced in a study of blood T cell repertoires in COVID-19. Generated by immunoSEQ multiplex PCR, the TCRdb table keeps only in-frame clones and is missing some. The repertoire holds about 270,000 clones, with roughly 84% as singletons. The source material was peripheral blood. All receptors come from a woman younger than 30 with acute or convalescent COVID-19.

Turning to this clone: Other DNA sequences from this sample encode an identical CDR3 as well. V gene TRBV19 combines with J gene TRBJ2-7, with D possibly being TRBD1 (6 bases). The germline V gene encodes CDR1 LNHDA and CDR2 SQIVND (reference sequence). Trimming cost V 2 bases and J 0 bases, with 8 bases left between them. The CDR3 contains 14 residues. This chain's CDR3 is CASSIQGSSYEQYF. CDR3 nucleotides: TGTGCCAGTAGTATACAGGGGAGCTCCTACGAGCAGTACTTC.

V is TRBV18 and J is TRBJ2-1, with D possibly being TRBD1 (6 bases). CDR1 KGHSH and CDR2 LQKENI come from the germline V gene. This CDR3 has 16 residues. Trimming removed 5 bases at V and 2 bases at J, with 16 bases between. The CDR3 region is CASSNLQGEAYNEQFF. The CDR3 nucleotides read TGTGCCAGCTCAAACCTACAGGGAGAGGCCTACAATGAGCAGTTCTTC.

The chain employs TRBV18 and TRBJ2-1, with TRBD2 matching 9 bases. CDR3 size: 16 residues. V lost 6 bases, J lost 4 bases, and 10 bases stayed unmatched. Germline CDR1 is KGHSH and CDR2 is LQKENI. As DNA, the CDR3 is TGTGCCAGCTCCCTGGAAGCGGGAGGAATGTACAATGAGCAGTTCTTC. Protein: CASSLEAGGMYNEQFF.

The CDR3 coding sequence is TGTGCCAGCAGCCGGAATAGAGTGGATACGCAGTATTTT. Residues: CASSRNRVDTQYF. The genes are TRBV7-8 and TRBJ2-3; D ambiguous. Germline V gene sequence: CDR1 SGHVS, CDR2 FQNEAQ. This CDR3 is built from 13 residues. The germline V and J ends were trimmed by 5 bases and 6 bases, with 12 bases remaining between them.

The chain employs TRBV7-8 and TRBJ2-3, with TRBD2 matching over 7 bases. The germline V gene encodes CDR1 SGHVS and CDR2 FQNEAQ. The junction had 15 bases not matched to a gene; V was cut back by 3 bases and J by 0 bases. This CDR3 is built from 19 residues. CDR3 DNA sequence: TGTGCCAGCAGCTTGCCTCTTACCCGGGAGGACTCGAGCACAGATACGCAGTATTTT. It specifies CASSLPLTREDSSTDTQYF.

The rearrangement joins TRBV20-1 to TRBJ2-5, with D perhaps matching TRBD1 (6 bases). The ends were cut back, 3 bases at V and 7 bases at J, with 18 bases in the middle. In germline, CDR1 is DFQATT, CDR2 SNEGSKA (reference sequence). The CDR3 is made up of 14 amino acids. The CDR3 protein is CSASASTGQRTQYF. CDR3 DNA sequence: TGCAGTGCTAGTGCCTCGACAGGCCAGCGGACCCAGTACTTC.

The chain combines TRBV4-3 with TRBJ1-5, with no clear D. Trimming removed 1 base at V and 7 bases at J, with 8 bases between. This CDR3 has 13 amino acids. The germline V gene encodes CDR1 LGHNA and CDR2 YSLEER. CDR3 DNA: TGCGCCAGCAGCCAAGGTATGGAGCAGCCCCAGCATTTT. Translation gives CASSQGMEQPQHF.

This clone was observed once. V and J are TRBV7-9 and TRBJ2-1, with 12 positions matching TRBD2. After removal of 5 bases from V and 1 base from J, the junction contained 9 bases not matched to a gene. This CDR3 is built from 18 residues. CDR1 is SEHNR, CDR2 FQNEAQ, per germline (reference sequence). CDR3 DNA: TGTGCCAGCAGCCTACTAGCGGGAGGTCCGGGGTCCTACAATGAGCAGTTCTTC. Translated: CASSLLAGGPGSYNEQFF.

The chain uses TRBV7-9 and TRBJ1-2; no reliable D call. Trimming removed 11 bases from V and 1 base from J, with 14 bases in between. Germline V gene data show CDR1 as SEHNR and CDR2 as FQNEAQ (reference sequence). CDR3 length: 13 amino acids. The CDR3 DNA sequence: TGTGCCGCGCAGGCCAAGATTAACTATGGCTACACCTTC. Residues: CAAQAKINYGYTF.

A word on this clone: The junction shows a germline mismatch at one end, possibly a read error. This chain joins TRBV19 and TRBJ1-5; TRBD1 is a possible D gene (5 bases). The CDR3 length is 14 residues. Per the germline V gene, CDR1 is LNHDA and CDR2 is SQIVND (reference sequence). The CDR3 spells CASSGQGSYQPQHF. The CDR3 coding sequence is TGTGCCAGTAGTGGACAAGGTAGCTATCAGCCCCAGCATTTT. Full variable domain (remainder filled in from reference TRBV19 and TRBJ1-5): DGGITQSPKYLFRKEGQNVTLSCEQNLNHDAMYWYRQDPGQGLRLIYYSQIVNDFQKGDIAEGYSVSREKKESFPLTVTSAQKNPTAFYLCASSGQGSYQPQHFGDGTRLSIL.

This chain connects TRBV2 to TRBJ2-4; 10 bases are a match to TRBD2. The CDR3 is 19 amino acids. CDR1 is SNHLY and CDR2 is FYNNEI in the germline V gene. V was clipped by 4 bases and J by 0 bases; unmatched bases: 12. CDR3 nucleotide sequence: TGTGCCAGCAGTGGGATAGGACTAGCGGAGGGGTTAGCCAAAAACATTCAGTACTTC. Its translation: CASSGIGLAEGLAKNIQYF.

This chain uses TRBV4-3 with TRBJ2-1, with D perhaps matching TRBD2 (7 bases). Per germline, CDR1 LGHNA and CDR2 YSLEER. The V and J ends lost 4 bases and 8 bases respectively, with 15 bases between them. The CDR3 runs 14 residues. This CDR3 reads CASSPRGGVDEQFF. DNA for the CDR3: TGCGCCAGCAGCCCGCGAGGGGGGGTCGATGAGCAGTTCTTC.

CDR3 DNA sequence: TGTGCCAGCAGTTACGATGTCGAAGGGGGAAGTGAAAAACTGTTTTTT. As protein: CASSYDVEGGSEKLFF. The chain carries TRBV6-5 and TRBJ1-4, with TRBD1 as a possible D gene (6 bases). Trimming took off 2 bases at V and 7 bases at J, with 17 bases between the two ends. The CDR3 is 16 amino acids. The germline gives CDR1 MNHEY, CDR2 SVGAGI.

This clone was detected once. This rearrangement joins TRBV7-9 to TRBJ2-7; 8 bases map to TRBD1. The length of the CDR3 is 16 residues. Germline V gene data show CDR1 as SEHNR and CDR2 as FQNEAQ (reference sequence). V was clipped by 5 bases and J by 7 bases; unmatched bases: 16. The CDR3 DNA sequence: TGTGCCAGCAGCGGACTTACCCGGGACAGGTTCGGGGAGCAGTACTTC. This encodes CASSGLTRDRFGEQYF.

Only a few counts were recorded for this clone. V gene TRBV20-1 combines with J gene TRBJ1-2; D gene ambiguous. This CDR3 has 11 amino acids. Germline V gives CDR1 DFQATT, CDR2 SNEGSKA (reference sequence). Trimming left V 2 bases short and J 4 bases short, with 5 bases between. The CDR3 protein is CSARSGYGYTF. CDR3 nucleotides: TGCAGTGCTAGATCGGGCTATGGCTACACCTTC.

This sequence joins TRBV15 and TRBJ2-1, with a tentative D call TRBD1 (5 bases). The germline gives CDR1 LNHNV, CDR2 YYDKDF (reference sequence). The germline V and J ends were trimmed by 4 bases and 5 bases, with 6 bases remaining between them. There are 12 residues in the CDR3. The chain's CDR3 is CATSIQDNEQFF. CDR3 bases: TGTGCCACCAGCATACAGGACAATGAGCAGTTCTTC. The whole variable domain, filled in from reference TRBV15 and TRBJ2-1, reads DAMVIQNPRYQVTQFGKPVTLSCSQTLNHNVMYWYQQKSSQAPKLLFHYYDKDFNNEADTPDNFQSRRPNTSFCFLDIRSPGLGDTAMYLCATSIQDNEQFFGPGTRLTVL.

Here the CDR3 DNA reads TGCAGCGGTGGGGCGGAGACCCAGTACTTC. Translating it yields CSGGAETQYF. The J gene is TRBJ2-5, the V gene TRBV29-1; D is perhaps TRBD1 (5 bases). Germline loops: CDR1 SQVTM, CDR2 ANQGSEA. The CDR3 is made up of 10 amino acids. Trimming took 7 bases from V and 5 from J, leaving 8 bases between them. The full variable domain, its missing parts supplied by reference TRBV29-1 and TRBJ2-5, is SAVISQKPSRDICQRGTSLTIQCQVDSQVTMMFWYRQQPGQSLTLIATANQGSEATYESGFVIDKFPISRPNLTFSTLTVSNMSPEDSSIYLCSGGAETQYFGPGTRLLVL.

This rearrangement joins TRBV25-1 to TRBJ1-6; D is perhaps TRBD1 (5 bases). The V end was cut by 7 bases, the J end by 9 bases, with 13 bases between. This CDR3 is 13 amino acids long. CDR1 and CDR2 from the germline V gene are MGHDK and SYGVNS. The CDR3 DNA is TGTGCCAGCATGCTTCAGGGACTTTCACCCCTCCACTTT. The encoded protein is CASMLQGLSPLHF.

This rearrangement joins TRBV27 to TRBJ2-7; TRBD2 aligns across 10 bases. From germline, CDR1 is MNHEY and CDR2 SMNVEV (reference sequence). The CDR3 sequence is 15 residues long. V gave up 3 bases and J gave up 3 bases; unmatched junction bases: 5. The chain's CDR3 is CASSFTSGNRYEQYF. The CDR3 DNA is TGTGCCAGCAGTTTTACTAGCGGGAATCGCTACGAGCAGTACTTC.

Concerning this clone: The junction differs from germline at one of its ends, possibly a read error. This rearrangement joins TRBV6-2 or TRBV6-3 to TRBJ1-6, with D possibly being TRBD1 (5 bases). CDR1 and CDR2 (germline): MNHEY, SVGEGT. CDR3 size: 12 residues. CDR3 loop: CASSDTGGFPNF. DNA of the CDR3: TGTGCCAGCAGTGATACCGGGGGATTCCCAAACTTT.

The V gene is TRBV7-8, the J gene TRBJ2-1, with 11 nucleotides matching TRBD2. J lost 10 bases, V lost 5 bases, and 13 bases had no gene match. This CDR3 is built from 16 residues. Germline V gene sequence: CDR1 SGHVS, CDR2 FQNEAQ. Here the CDR3 DNA reads TGTGCCAGCAGCCGGGCTACTAGCGGGAGTTTTAGGGAGCAGTTCTTC. Translation: CASSRATSGSFREQFF.

The V call is TRBV28, the J call TRBJ1-1, with TRBD1 matching 8 bases. The junction had 7 bases not matched to a gene; V was cut back by 4 bases and J by 6 bases. This CDR3 spans 14 amino acids. Germline V gene lookup returns CDR1 MDHEN and CDR2 SYDVKM. The CDR3 sequence is CASSSQGEGAEAFF. CDR3 bases: TGTGCCAGCAGTTCACAGGGGGAAGGGGCTGAAGCTTTCTTT.

The chain uses TRBV6-5 and TRBJ1-2, with D possibly matching TRBD1 (6 bases). The V end was cut by 6 bases, the J end by 1 base, with 9 bases between. CDR3 length equals 13 residues. CDR1 and CDR2 from the germline V gene are MNHEY and SVGAGI. The CDR3 loop reads CASRNRDNYGYTF. The CDR3 DNA follows: TGTGCCAGCAGAAACAGGGATAACTATGGCTACACCTTC.

This chain joins TRBV27 and TRBJ2-3, with D possibly TRBD2 on 6 matching bases. Trimming removed 0 bases from V and 2 bases from J, with 9 bases in between. In germline, CDR1 is MNHEY, CDR2 SMNVEV (reference sequence). The CDR3 is 15 amino acids. The CDR3 loop is CASSLSLAITDTQYF. CDR3 DNA: TGTGCCAGCAGTTTATCACTAGCTATCACAGATACGCAGTATTTT.

The chain combines TRBV13 with TRBJ2-4; 10 bases align to TRBD2. Germline V lookup: CDR1 PRHDT, CDR2 FYEKMQ (reference sequence). The trim removed 0 bases at V and 7 bases at J, leaving 12 bases unmatched. The CDR3 has 18 residues. The CDR3 DNA is TGTGCCAGCAGCTTAGGTTCAAGCGGGAGGGCCGGGAGTAACATTCAGTACTTC. Protein sequence: CASSLGSSGRAGSNIQYF.

The count of this clone is one. The V gene is TRBV6-5, the J gene TRBJ2-2; 9 nucleotides agree with TRBD1. The V gene's germline CDR1 is MNHEY and CDR2 SVGAGI. Trimming at V came to 9 bases and at J to 1 base, leaving 3 bases not matched to a gene. The CDR3 runs to 14 residues. DNA for the CDR3: TGTGCCAGTGGGGACAGGGAGAACACCGGGGAGCTGTTTTTT. It specifies CASGDRENTGELFF.